This T cell receptor beta chain was obtained from a study of chemoradiotherapy in HPV16-positive cancers. The repertoire was sequenced with immunoSEQ multiplex PCR; TCRdb's copy has only in-frame clones and lacks some. The sample contains 23,000 or so clones, roughly 87% of which appear only once. This CDR3 is 19 amino acids long. Germline V CDR1 and CDR2: SEHNR, FQNEAQ (reference sequence). Trimming pared 3 bases from V and 4 bases from J, leaving 25 bases between. This TCR derives from a human donor with HPV-associated anogenital cancer. The chain carries TRBV7-9 and TRBJ1-5; D is perhaps TRBD1 (6 bases). The sequenced sample was blood, obtained from a patient who underwent chemoradiotherapy. The CDR3 DNA reads TGTGCCAGCAGCTTCTCCGGGACAAGTAGATCCGTTGGGAATCAGCCCCAGCATTTT. This codes for CASSFSGTSRSVGNQPQHF.